This TCR beta chain stems from a study of Ad26.COV2.S vaccination and SARS-CoV-2 variants. V was cut by 5 bases and J by 2 bases, with 10 bases left in between. The CDR3 extends over 13 amino acids. The germline V gene encodes CDR1 GTSNPN and CDR2 SVGIG (reference sequence). Using immunoSEQ multiplex PCR, the repertoire was profiled, and TCRdb retains in-frame clones only, with some absent. This sample has 410,000 or so clones; 80% to 95% occur once, and the top ten carry approximately 12%. Treatment of the sample: around 19 received Ad26.COV2.S at low or high dose, single or two shots; roughly five received placebo; per-sample allocation not given. Sample collection was performed on day 63 after the first vaccine or placebo injection. Spike of the Wuhan-strain SARS-CoV-2 was expressed by an Ad26 vector, which formed the vaccine.

The V gene is TRBV30, the J gene TRBJ1-5; weak D call: TRBD1 (6 bases). The specimen was peripheral blood, collected in a trial of Ad26.COV2.S vaccine versus placebo. The TCR was taken from a person aged 18-65 years who received the Ad26.COV2.S COVID-19 vaccine or a placebo. CDR3 sequence (DNA): TGTGCCTGGCGACAGGCTGGCAATCAGCCCCAGCATTTT. Its translation: CAWRQAGNQPQHF. Based on the CDR3 plus reference TRBV30 and TRBJ1-5, the full variable domain is SQTIHQWPATLVQPVGSPLSLECTVEGTSNPNLYWYRQAAGRGLQLLFYSVGIGQISSEVPQNLSASRPQDRQFILSSKKLLLSDSGFYLCAWRQAGNQPQHFGDGTRLSIL.